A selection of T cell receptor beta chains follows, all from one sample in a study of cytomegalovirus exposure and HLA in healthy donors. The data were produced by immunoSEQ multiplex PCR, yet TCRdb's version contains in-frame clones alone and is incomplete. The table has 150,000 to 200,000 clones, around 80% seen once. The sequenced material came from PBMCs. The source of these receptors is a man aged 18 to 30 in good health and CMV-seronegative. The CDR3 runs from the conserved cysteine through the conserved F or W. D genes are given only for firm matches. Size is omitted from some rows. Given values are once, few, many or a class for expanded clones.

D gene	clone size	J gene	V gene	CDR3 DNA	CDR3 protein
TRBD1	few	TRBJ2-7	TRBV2	TGTGCCAGCAGGGCCGACAGGGGGAGCTCCTACGAGCAGTACTTC	CASRADRGSSYEQYF
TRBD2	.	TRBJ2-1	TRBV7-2	TGTGCCAGCAGCTTAGTCCTAGCGGGAGGAGGGGAGCAGTTCTTC	CASSLVLAGGGEQFF
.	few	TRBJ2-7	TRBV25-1	TGTGCCAGTCAGGACTTTCAACGCGAGCAGTACTTC	CASQDFQREQYF
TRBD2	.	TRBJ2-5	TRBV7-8	TGTGCCAGCAGCTTAGACCGGGGGGGGTTATCTGAGACCCAGTACTTC	CASSLDRGGLSETQYF
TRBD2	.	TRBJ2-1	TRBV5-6	TGTGCCAGCAGGAGACTAGCGGCGACTAATGAGCAGTTCTTC	CASRRLAATNEQFF
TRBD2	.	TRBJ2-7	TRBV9	TGTGCCAGCAGTAGGACCGGGGGGGCTTACGAGCAGTACTTC	CASSRTGGAYEQYF
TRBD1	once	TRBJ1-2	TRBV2	TGTGCCAGCAGGGCCGGGACAGACTATGGCTACACCTTC	CASRAGTDYGYTF
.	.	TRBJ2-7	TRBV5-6	TGTGCCAGCAGCTTGTACAGCTCCTACGAGCAGTACTTC	CASSLYSSYEQYF
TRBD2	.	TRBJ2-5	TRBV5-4	TGTGCCAGCAGCTGGGGCACTAGCGGGATTGAGACCCAGTACTTC	CASSWGTSGIETQYF
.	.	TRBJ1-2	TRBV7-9	TGTGCCAGCAGCTTAGTGGGGGGGCCGGGTGGCTACACCTTC	CASSLVGGPGGYTF
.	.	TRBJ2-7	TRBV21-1	TGTGCCAGCAGCAAAATGTGGACAGGGCAGTCCTACGAGCAGTACTTC	CASSKMWTGQSYEQYF
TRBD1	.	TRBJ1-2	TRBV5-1	TGCGCCAGCAGCTTGGAGGGGACAGGGGGAAAAGGTGGCTACACCTTC	CASSLEGTGGKGGYTF
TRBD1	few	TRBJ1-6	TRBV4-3	TGCGCCAGCAGTCGTGGACAGGGGGCCTCCTATAATTCACCCCTCCACTTT	CASSRGQGASYNSPLHF
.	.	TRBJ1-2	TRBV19	TGTGCCAGTAGTATAACAGGGTGGTCCGGCAAGGACTATGGCTACACCTTC	CASSITGWSGKDYGYTF
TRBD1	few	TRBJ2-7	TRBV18	TGTGCCAGCTCACCAGGACAGGGGGGCCTGAGCGAGCAGTACTTC	CASSPGQGGLSEQYF
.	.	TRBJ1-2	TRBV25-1	TGTGCCAGCACTCAGCTAGAGAGGGATGGCTACACCTTC	CASTQLERDGYTF
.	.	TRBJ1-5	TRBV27	TGTGCCAGCAGTTCGGTTAGCAATCAGCCCCAGCATTTT	CASSSVSNQPQHF
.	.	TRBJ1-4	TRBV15	TGTGCCACCAGCAGAGATCGAGTTACCTATGAAAAACTGTTTTTT	CATSRDRVTYEKLFF
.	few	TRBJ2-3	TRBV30	TGTGCCTGGAGTCCGGGATTTAGCACAGATACGCAGTATTTT	CAWSPGFSTDTQYF
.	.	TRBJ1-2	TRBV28	TGTGCCAGCAGTTTTTCCAGGGGATCTAACTATGGCTACACCTTC	CASSFSRGSNYGYTF